This TCR beta chain came from a study of cytomegalovirus exposure and HLA in healthy donors. A multiplex PCR was run with 60 Vbeta primers and 13 Jbeta primers. Under the authors' procedure: Later work found 80 million or so unique TCR beta chains, with some 11 million shared. The method was immunoSEQ multiplex PCR; TCRdb's version includes in-frame clones alone and lacks a portion of them. The V and J calls and clone size were taken over from that table, and D and trimming were inferred from the DNA. In the table there are some 150,000 clones, just over 75% of which are singletons. Whole-study results and caveats: Of the V segments, some could not be distinguished, including TRBV6-2 and TRBV6-3, and were excluded. A link between a missense DCLRE1C variant and TCR beta V- and J-gene trimming emerged from a later analysis.

As for this clone: Its antigen is still unknown.

The germline CDR1 and CDR2 sequences are MNHNY and SVGAGI (reference sequence). V was pared by 2 bases and J by 7 bases, with 11 bases between. This CDR3 is 13 amino acids long. This clonotype originated in a young woman in good health and CMV-seropositive. The chain employs TRBV6-6 and TRBJ1-1; D is unclear. The sample comprised PBMCs. CDR3 protein: CASSYNGVGEAFF. In DNA form, the CDR3 reads TGTGCCAGCAGTTACAACGGGGTTGGTGAAGCTTTCTTT.